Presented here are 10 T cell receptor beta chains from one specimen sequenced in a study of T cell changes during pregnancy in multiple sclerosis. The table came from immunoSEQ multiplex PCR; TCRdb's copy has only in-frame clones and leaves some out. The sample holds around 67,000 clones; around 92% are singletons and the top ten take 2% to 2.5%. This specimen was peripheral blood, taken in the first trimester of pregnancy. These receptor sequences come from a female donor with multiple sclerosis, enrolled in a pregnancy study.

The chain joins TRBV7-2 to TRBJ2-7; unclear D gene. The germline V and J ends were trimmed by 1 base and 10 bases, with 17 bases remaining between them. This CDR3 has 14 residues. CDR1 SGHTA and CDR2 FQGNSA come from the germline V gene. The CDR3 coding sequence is TGTGCCAGCAGCTTAGTTAACCTTGACTTCAGACAGTACTTC. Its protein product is CASSLVNLDFRQYF.

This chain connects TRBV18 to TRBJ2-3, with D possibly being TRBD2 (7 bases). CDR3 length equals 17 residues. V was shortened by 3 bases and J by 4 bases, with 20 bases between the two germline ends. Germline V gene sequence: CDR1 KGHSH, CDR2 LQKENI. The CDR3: CASSPRLLTGGPDTQYF. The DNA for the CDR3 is TGTGCCAGCTCACCCAGACTTTTAACCGGGGGGCCAGATACGCAGTATTTT. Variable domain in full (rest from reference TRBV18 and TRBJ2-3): NAGVMQNPRHLVRRRGQEARLRCSPMKGHSHVYWYRQLPEEGLKFMVYLQKENIIDESGMPKERFSAEFPKEGPSILRIQQVVRGDSAAYFCASSPRLLTGGPDTQYFGPGTRLTVL.

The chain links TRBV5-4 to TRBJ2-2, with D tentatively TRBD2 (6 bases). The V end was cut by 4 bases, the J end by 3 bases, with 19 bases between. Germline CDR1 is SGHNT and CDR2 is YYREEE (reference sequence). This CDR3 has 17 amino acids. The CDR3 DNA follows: TGTGCCAGCAGCCTCCCGCGAGCGGGTTTGTACACCGGGGAGCTGTTTTTT. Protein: CASSLPRAGLYTGELFF.

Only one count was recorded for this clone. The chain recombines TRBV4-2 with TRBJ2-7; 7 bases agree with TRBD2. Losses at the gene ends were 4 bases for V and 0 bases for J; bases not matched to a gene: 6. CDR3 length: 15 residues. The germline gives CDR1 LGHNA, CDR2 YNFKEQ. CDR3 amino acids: CASSLLRDYSYEQYF. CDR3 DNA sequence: TGTGCCAGCAGCCTACTCCGGGACTACTCCTACGAGCAGTACTTC.

The CDR3 sequence is CASSLTRLAGTNEQFF. The CDR3 coding sequence is TGTGCCAGCAGCTTAACTAGGCTAGCGGGAACCAATGAGCAGTTCTTC. The rearrangement uses TRBV7-3 and TRBJ2-1; 9 nucleotides align to TRBD2. Germline trimming cut 0 bases from V and 6 bases from J; bases unmatched to any gene: 6. CDR1 is SGHTA, CDR2 FQGTGA, per germline. This CDR3 region has 16 residues.

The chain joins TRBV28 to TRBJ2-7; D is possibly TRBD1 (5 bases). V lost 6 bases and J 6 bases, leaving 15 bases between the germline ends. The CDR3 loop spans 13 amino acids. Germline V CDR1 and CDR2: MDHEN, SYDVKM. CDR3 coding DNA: TGTGCCAGCAGCATTGGGGCTTGGTTCGAGCAGTACTTC. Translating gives CASSIGAWFEQYF.

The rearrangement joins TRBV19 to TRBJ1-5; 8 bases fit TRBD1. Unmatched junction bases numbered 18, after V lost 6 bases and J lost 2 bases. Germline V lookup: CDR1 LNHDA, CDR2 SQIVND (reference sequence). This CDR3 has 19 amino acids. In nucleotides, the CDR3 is TGTGCCAGTAGCCCATCCCCACAGGGGGGGAAGAGGGGCAATCAGCCCCAGCATTTT. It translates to CASSPSPQGGKRGNQPQHF.

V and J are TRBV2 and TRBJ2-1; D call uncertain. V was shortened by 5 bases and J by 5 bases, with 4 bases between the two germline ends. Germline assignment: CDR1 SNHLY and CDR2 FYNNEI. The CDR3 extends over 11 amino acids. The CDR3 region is CASSFDNEQFF. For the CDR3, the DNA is TGTGCCAGCAGTTTCGACAATGAGCAGTTCTTC.

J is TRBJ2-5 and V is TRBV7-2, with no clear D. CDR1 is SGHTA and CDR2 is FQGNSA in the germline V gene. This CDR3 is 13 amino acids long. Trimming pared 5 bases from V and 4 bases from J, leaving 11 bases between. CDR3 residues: CASSPSLRETQYF. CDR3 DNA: TGTGCCAGCAGCCCAAGCTTAAGAGAGACCCAGTACTTC.

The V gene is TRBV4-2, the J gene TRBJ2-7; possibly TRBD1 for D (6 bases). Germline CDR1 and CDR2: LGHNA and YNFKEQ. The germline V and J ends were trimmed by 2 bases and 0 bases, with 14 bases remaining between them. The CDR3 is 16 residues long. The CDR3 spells CASSQMGAGSSYEQYF. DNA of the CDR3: TGTGCCAGCAGCCAAATGGGGGCAGGGAGCTCCTACGAGCAGTACTTC.